The present T cell receptor beta chain was sequenced within a study of cytotoxic CD8 clonotypes in ibrutinib-treated CLL. Findings and caveats of the study: Baseline clonality, above age-matched healthy donor levels, tracked circulating CD8+ T-cell counts.

This clone was found a few times. The antigen remains unidentified. The CDR3 loop spans 15 amino acids. Germline CDR1 is SGHRS and CDR2 is YFSETQ. The germline V and J ends were trimmed by 4 bases and 5 bases, with 18 bases remaining between them. The method was immunoSEQ multiplex PCR; TCRdb's version includes in-frame clones alone and lacks a portion of them. The profile shows hundreds of thousands of clones, under 80% of them singletons. The sequencing here drew on PBMCs, taken after 24 months of ibrutinib treatment. This chain joins TRBV5-1 and TRBJ1-1; TRBD1 is a possible D gene (6 bases). The receptor comes from a human donor with chronic lymphocytic leukemia. The CDR3 here is CASSTAVGQGTEAFF. In nucleotides, the CDR3 is TGCGCCAGCAGCACGGCGGTGGGCCAGGGGACTGAAGCTTTCTTT.